Below are 21 T cell receptor beta chains sequenced from a single sample in a study of cytomegalovirus exposure and HLA in healthy donors. Researchers ran the PCR with 60 Vbeta and 13 Jbeta primers. Profiled with immunoSEQ multiplex PCR; TCRdb holds only in-frame clones, not every one. The data hold some 180,000 clones, with roughly 68% observed a single time. Sequencing was done on a sample of PBMCs. These receptors were obtained from a woman in her twenties or thirties in good health and CMV-seronegative.

This clone occurred once. The CDR3 nucleotides are TGTGCCAGCAGCCCCCTAGCGGGAGGGTCCTACAATGAGCAGTTCTTC. Amino acids: CASSPLAGGSYNEQFF. This chain joins TRBV7-9 and TRBJ2-1; 12 bases fit TRBD2. Germline values: CDR1 SEHNR, CDR2 FQNEAQ (reference sequence). This CDR3 is built from 16 residues. V lost 5 bases and J lost 1; bases outside the gene matches: 3.

The genes are TRBV7-9 and TRBJ1-4, with a possible D match to TRBD1 (5 bases). The CDR3 length is 16 residues. Germline lookup yields CDR1 SEHNR and CDR2 FQNEAQ (reference sequence). The germline V and J ends were trimmed by 1 base and 0 bases, with 9 bases remaining between them. As DNA, the CDR3 is TGTGCCAGCAGCTTAGTGCAGGGCGCAACTAATGAAAAACTGTTTTTT. Its protein is CASSLVQGATNEKLFF.

The DNA of the CDR3 is TGCGCCAGCAGTTGGGGACAGCAACTTAGCAATCAGCCCCAGCATTTT. Residues: CASSWGQQLSNQPQHF. The chain is built from TRBV10-2 and TRBJ1-5; the match to TRBD1 covers 7 bases. V dropped 5 bases and J dropped 0; count of bases not matched to a gene: 7. CDR3 length: 16 residues. Germline V CDR1 and CDR2: WSHSY, SAAADI.

The rearrangement joins TRBV19 to TRBJ2-7, with D maybe TRBD2 (7 bases). The germline V and J ends were trimmed by 5 bases and 2 bases, with 13 bases remaining between them. The CDR3 totals 14 residues. Germline CDR1 and CDR2: LNHDA and SQIVND (reference sequence). CDR3 DNA sequence: TGTGCCAGTAGTCCGTGGGGGGGCGCCTACGAGCAGTACTTC. The encoded protein is CASSPWGGAYEQYF.

The rearrangement joins TRBV12-5 to TRBJ1-2; weak D call: TRBD1 (6 bases). The germline V gene encodes CDR1 LGHNT and CDR2 FRNRAP. The CDR3 runs 13 residues. Trimming cost V 6 bases and J 7 bases, with 15 bases left between them. CDR3 DNA sequence: TGTGCTAGTGGCCCCGACAGGAGTTTTGGCTACACCTTC. It codes for CASGPDRSFGYTF.

The chain has TRBV7-3 and TRBJ2-7; tentatively, D is TRBD2 (6 bases). V was cut by 2 bases and J by 2 bases, with 13 bases left in between. The germline CDR1 and CDR2 sequences are SGHTA and FQGTGA. This CDR3 spans 15 amino acids. The chain's CDR3 is CASSLFSGGTYEQYF. CDR3 coding DNA: TGTGCCAGCAGCTTATTCTCTGGGGGGACCTACGAGCAGTACTTC. Filled out from reference TRBV7-3 and TRBJ2-7, the complete variable domain reads GAGVSQTPSNKVTEKGKYVELRCDPISGHTALYWYRQSLGQGPEFLIYFQGTGAADDSGLPNDRFFAVRPEGSVSTLKIQRTERGDSAVYLCASSLFSGGTYEQYFGPGTRLTVT.

This chain connects TRBV5-4 to TRBJ1-4; 7 positions match TRBD1. The length of the CDR3 is 15 residues. With 4 bases clipped from V and 3 bases from J, the junction kept 6 bases outside the gene matches. Germline V gene sequence: CDR1 SGHNT, CDR2 YYREEE (reference sequence). The CDR3 nucleotides read TGTGCCAGCAGCCCTAAGGGGGCACCTAATGAAAAACTGTTTTTT. It is translated as CASSPKGAPNEKLFF.

The V call is TRBV6-1, the J call TRBJ2-5, with 7 bases identical to TRBD2. The CDR3 runs 14 residues. Germline V CDR1 and CDR2: MNHNS, SASEGT. V shed 8 bases, J shed 4 bases, and the junction held 10 bases outside the gene matches. The CDR3 DNA reads as TGTGCCAGCTCCGGTGTAACGGGGGGAGAGACCCAGTACTTC. This translates into CASSGVTGGETQYF.

The rearrangement joins TRBV19 to TRBJ2-1, with 10 bases aligning to TRBD1. Germline CDR1 reads LNHDA; CDR2 reads SQIVND (reference sequence). Trimming at V came to 9 bases and at J to 10 bases, leaving 9 bases not matched to a gene. The CDR3 length is 13 residues. The CDR3 reads CASQTGGLAEQFF. CDR3 DNA: TGTGCCAGCCAGACAGGGGGCCTCGCAGAGCAGTTCTTC.

V is TRBV7-6 and J is TRBJ2-3; D is unclear. V lost 1 base and J lost 3, with 14 bases in between. Germline loops: CDR1 SGHVS, CDR2 FNYEAQ. The CDR3 covers 16 residues. The CDR3 DNA reads TGTGCCAGCAGCTTAGGTGGCGGAGTGGGTACAGATACGCAGTATTTT. This gives the protein CASSLGGGVGTDTQYF.

The gene calls are TRBV4-3 and TRBJ2-1; D remains ambiguous. Trimming cost V 1 base and J 0 bases, with 13 bases left between them. The CDR3 is 17 residues long. Germline-derived CDR1 and CDR2 are LGHNA and YSLEER. The CDR3 sequence: CASSQAKVSSSYNEQFF. Written as DNA, the CDR3 is TGCGCCAGCAGCCAAGCGAAAGTTAGTAGCTCCTACAATGAGCAGTTCTTC.

The J gene is TRBJ1-2, the V gene TRBV7-8; D unclear. Germline V lookup: CDR1 SGHVS, CDR2 FQNEAQ. Trimming removed 2 bases at V and 0 bases at J, with 13 bases between. This CDR3 has 16 residues. CDR3 residues: CASSLLRIRTNYGYTF. CDR3 nucleotide sequence: TGTGCCAGCAGCTTACTGAGGATACGAACTAACTATGGCTACACCTTC.

As DNA, the CDR3 is TGTGCCAGCAGTGAACGACAGGGGGCCTACAATGAGCAGTTCTTC. Its protein product is CASSERQGAYNEQFF. The chain uses TRBV6-1 and TRBJ2-1; 9 positions match TRBD1. The ends lost 2 bases at V and 2 bases at J; junction bases unmatched: 1. The germline CDR1 and CDR2 sequences are MNHNS and SASEGT. This CDR3 has 15 residues.

CDR3 protein: CASSPQQDEQYF. CDR3 in DNA: TGTGCCAGCTCACCACAGCAAGACGAGCAGTACTTC. The chain links TRBV18 to TRBJ2-7; unclear D gene. Germline-derived CDR1 and CDR2 are KGHSH and LQKENI. V lost 1 base to trimming and J lost 5 bases, with 6 bases between them. CDR3 length: 12 amino acids. The complete variable domain, with remaining parts taken from reference TRBV18 and TRBJ2-7, reads NAGVMQNPRHLVRRRGQEARLRCSPMKGHSHVYWYRQLPEEGLKFMVYLQKENIIDESGMPKERFSAEFPKEGPSILRIQQVVRGDSAAYFCASSPQQDEQYFGPGTRLTVT.

The chain is built from TRBV19 and TRBJ1-1, with TRBD1 identical over 9 bases. There are 13 residues in the CDR3. Trimming removed 8 bases from V and 3 bases from J; junction bases left unmatched: 4. The germline V gene encodes CDR1 LNHDA and CDR2 SQIVND (reference sequence). CDR3 residues: CASGRDRDTEAFF. Here the CDR3 DNA reads TGTGCCAGTGGACGGGACAGGGACACTGAAGCTTTCTTT.

V and J are TRBV5-1 and TRBJ2-7; 13 nucleotides match TRBD2. Trimming removed 2 bases from V and 0 bases from J; junction bases left unmatched: 5. The CDR3 extends over 17 amino acids. From germline, CDR1 is SGHRS and CDR2 YFSETQ. Here the CDR3 DNA reads TGCGCCAGCAGCTTAGGGACTAGCGGGGCTTACTCCTACGAGCAGTACTTC. It specifies CASSLGTSGAYSYEQYF.

The J gene is TRBJ1-5, the V gene TRBV10-3; TRBD1 agrees at 8 bases. CDR1 ENHRY and CDR2 SYGVKD come from the germline V gene. CDR3 length: 15 residues. V was clipped by 6 bases and J by 7 bases; unmatched bases: 11. The CDR3 loop reads CAISPSTGDGQPQHF. CDR3 DNA: TGTGCCATCAGCCCATCGACAGGGGATGGGCAGCCCCAGCATTTT.

The J gene is TRBJ2-1, the V gene TRBV5-1, with D possibly matching TRBD2 (6 bases). V was clipped by 1 base and J by 6 bases, with 14 bases between them. The CDR3 length is 15 residues. Germline CDR1 and CDR2: SGHRS and YFSETQ. CDR3 amino acids: CASSLRVLGGNEQFF. The CDR3 DNA reads as TGCGCCAGCAGCTTGAGGGTGTTGGGGGGCAATGAGCAGTTCTTC.

This rearrangement joins TRBV6-5 to TRBJ2-7; 8 positions match TRBD2. V was clipped by 0 bases and J by 0 bases; unmatched bases: 4. Germline V gene data show CDR1 as MNHEY and CDR2 as SVGAGI. This CDR3 has 16 residues. The CDR3 bases are TGTGCCAGCAGTTACTCGATCGGGACTAGCTCCTACGAGCAGTACTTC. As protein: CASSYSIGTSSYEQYF.

The rearrangement links TRBV7-3 to TRBJ1-2; no firm D call. V lost 5 bases and J lost 4, with 17 bases in between. The CDR3 covers 15 residues. Looked up from germline, CDR1 is SGHTA and CDR2 is FQGTGA. The CDR3, as DNA: TGTGCCAGCAGCCAGGTGGGCACAGCTATCTATGGCTACACCTTC. Its translation: CASSQVGTAIYGYTF.

The V gene is TRBV19, the J gene TRBJ2-5, with D possibly matching TRBD2 (6 bases). V lost 4 bases and J 4 bases, leaving 10 bases between the germline ends. The CDR3 is made up of 13 amino acids. Germline loops: CDR1 LNHDA, CDR2 SQIVND (reference sequence). CDR3 in DNA: TGTGCCAGTAGTAACTGGCGGGGAGAGACCCAGTACTTC. It encodes CASSNWRGETQYF.